Following are 10 T cell receptor beta chains from one sample sequenced in a study of early T cells in non-severe SARS-CoV-2 infection. TCRdb passed the 5' RACE reads through MiXCR, listing each CDR3 protein once. The data contain tens of thousands of distinct CDR3 sequences, 5.5% to 8% of them singletons. Material for sequencing was whole blood. The source of these receptors is an adult who was a healthcare worker with PCR-confirmed SARS-CoV-2 infection or an uninfected control (not recorded which).

This clonotype was seen a few times. This chain connects TRBV28 to TRBJ1-5; TRBD1 matches 9 bases. The CDR3 length is 14 residues. With V trimmed by 4 bases and J by 2 bases, 0 bases remained unmatched. The germline V gene encodes CDR1 MDHEN and CDR2 SYDVKM. CDR3 in amino acids: CASSWDRGNQPQHF. Here the CDR3 DNA reads TGTGCCAGCAGTTGGGACAGGGGCAATCAGCCCCAGCATTTT.

This clonotype was observed at least ten times. The chain employs TRBV3-1 and TRBJ2-5; weak D call: TRBD1 (6 bases). V lost 3 bases to trimming and J lost 1 base, with 12 bases between them. Germline assignment: CDR1 LGHDT and CDR2 YNNKEL (reference sequence). The CDR3 is 15 residues long. The CDR3 loop reads CASSQNPTGQETQYF. The CDR3 nucleotides read TGTGCCAGCAGCCAGAATCCGACAGGCCAAGAGACCCAGTACTTC.

This clonotype was picked up many times. The chain employs TRBV20-1 and TRBJ2-3; 11 bases align to TRBD2. The CDR3 has 14 amino acids. Trimming cost V 3 bases and J 4 bases; bases outside gene matches: 3. CDR1 is DFQATT, CDR2 SNEGSKA, per germline (reference sequence). DNA of the CDR3: TGCAGTGCTAGGACTAGCGGGATTCCAGATACGCAGTATTTT. Its protein is CSARTSGIPDTQYF.

This clonotype was recorded at least ten times. V usage is TRBV6-2 or TRBV6-3 and J usage is TRBJ2-1; 15 positions agree with TRBD2. Per germline, CDR1 MNHEY and CDR2 SVGEGT. V was clipped by 6 bases and J by 7 bases; unmatched bases: 10. The CDR3 totals 17 residues. CDR3 nucleotides: TGTGCCAGCAGCTACGGAAGCGGGACTAGCGGGAGGAATGAGCAGTTCTTC. Its protein product is CASSYGSGTSGRNEQFF.

As regards this clonotype: The junction differs from germline at one of its ends, possibly a read error. The chain joins TRBV7-8 to TRBJ2-5; the D is unclear. CDR1 SGHVS and CDR2 FQNEAQ come from the germline V gene. The CDR3 has 15 residues. The DNA for the CDR3 is TGTGCCAGCATCTCACGGCGGCTAGAGCAAGAGACCGAGTACTTC. Translation: CASISRRLEQETEYF.

By sample share, this clonotype is medium-sized. This CDR3 reads CASSESRQGLGYTF. CDR3 sequence (DNA): TGCGCCAGCAGTGAGTCGCGACAGGGGTTAGGCTACACCTTC. The rearrangement joins TRBV10-2 to TRBJ1-2; 8 bases are shared with TRBD1. Germline CDR1 and CDR2: WSHSY and SAAADI. CDR3 length: 14 amino acids. V gave up 0 bases and J gave up 8 bases; unmatched junction bases: 5.

This clonotype was recorded at least ten times. V and J are TRBV11-2 and TRBJ2-1, with D maybe TRBD2 (5 bases). Germline lookup yields CDR1 SGHAT and CDR2 FQNNGV. This CDR3 is built from 15 residues. V dropped 5 bases and J dropped 0 bases, with 11 bases sitting between them. CDR3 sequence: CASSARGSSYNEQFF. In DNA, the CDR3 is TGTGCCAGCAGCGCCCGAGGGAGCTCCTACAATGAGCAGTTCTTC.

The CDR3 protein is CASTSRQGEAFF. CDR3 coding DNA: TGTGCCAGTACCTCGCGACAGGGGGAAGCTTTCTTT. The V gene is TRBV19, the J gene TRBJ1-1, with 8 bases lining up with TRBD1. The CDR3 length is 12 residues. With V trimmed by 7 bases and J by 8 bases, 6 bases remained unmatched. Germline V gene sequence: CDR1 LNHDA, CDR2 SQIVND (reference sequence).

This clonotype appeared many times. The genes are TRBV19 and TRBJ1-2; possibly TRBD1 for D (6 bases). Between the trimmed V and J ends, which lost 7 bases and 4 bases, there was a span of 13 bases. Germline CDR1 reads LNHDA; CDR2 reads SQIVND (reference sequence). The CDR3 covers 13 residues. The CDR3: CASNVDSFYGYTF. DNA for the CDR3: TGTGCCAGTAACGTGGACAGCTTCTATGGCTACACCTTC.

This clonotype was recorded many times. The rearrangement joins TRBV7-9 to TRBJ1-1; D unclear. Trimming left V 8 bases short and J 7 bases short, with 8 bases between. This CDR3 is built from 10 residues. CDR1 SEHNR and CDR2 FQNEAQ come from the germline V gene (reference sequence). The chain's CDR3 is CASGHREAFF. CDR3 bases: TGTGCCAGCGGCCACCGTGAAGCTTTCTTT.